Shown below are 2 T cell receptor beta chains from a single sample sequenced in a study of blood T cell repertoires in COVID-19. Some clones are missing from TCRdb's copy, which holds only in-frame ones; the method was immunoSEQ multiplex PCR. The table includes about 140,000 clones, around 78% detected once. The sequencing sample was made of peripheral blood. These receptors were obtained from a woman over 75 with active or convalescent COVID-19.

About this clone itself: The junction and the germline gene differ at one end; a read error may be behind it. The J gene is TRBJ1-2, the V gene TRBV12-3 or TRBV12-4; D perhaps matches TRBD1 (5 bases). CDR3 length: 13 residues. The CDR3 spells CASSIAGQNGYTF. CDR3 nucleotide sequence: TGTGCCAGCAGTATAGCGGGGCAGAATGGCTACACCTTC.

The genes are TRBV28 and TRBJ1-5; 10 nucleotides align to TRBD1. Germline assignment: CDR1 MDHEN and CDR2 SYDVKM. V gave up 6 bases and J gave up 9 bases; unmatched junction bases: 17. The CDR3 loop spans 17 amino acids. The CDR3 DNA reads as TGTGCCAGCAGACGACCGCCGGGACAGGGGCAATTTCGGCCCCAGCATTTT. This sequence encodes CASRRPPGQGQFRPQHF.